The T cell receptor (beta chain) described here comes from a study of T cells in localized non-small cell lung cancer. Sequenced by immunoSEQ multiplex PCR; TCRdb stores in-frame clones only, minus some. The sample has 15,000 or so clones, about 88% seen once. Notes on the study in general: Adjacent lung exhibited a median of about 56 among the 100 most abundant tumor clones. As only one tumor region underwent sequencing, heterogeneity remains possible.

Concerning this clone: The target antigen is unknown.

The CDR3 spans 15 residues. Germline CDR1 reads MNHEY; CDR2 reads SMNVEV (reference sequence). V shed 3 bases and J shed 8 bases, with 17 bases lying between them. This TCR was recovered from a male donor at least 60 years old with stage I lung adenocarcinoma. The sequences come from peripheral blood, collected before any cancer treatment. The gene calls are TRBV27 and TRBJ2-1, with D perhaps given as TRBD1 or TRBD2 (5 bases each). The CDR3 DNA follows: TGTGCCAGCAGTTTGTACAATGAGGGGTTCGATGAGCAGTTCTTC. This sequence encodes CASSLYNEGFDEQFF.